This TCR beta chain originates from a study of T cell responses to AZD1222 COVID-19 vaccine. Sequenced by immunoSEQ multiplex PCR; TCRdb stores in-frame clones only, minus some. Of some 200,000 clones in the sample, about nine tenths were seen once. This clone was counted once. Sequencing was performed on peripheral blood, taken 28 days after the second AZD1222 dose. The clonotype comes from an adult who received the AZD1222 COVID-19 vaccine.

CDR3 in DNA: TGCGCCAGCAGCTTCCCGGCCAAGAACACTGAAGCTTTCTTT. This translates into CASSFPAKNTEAFF. The genes are TRBV5-1 and TRBJ1-1; D is uncertain. The germline V and J ends were trimmed by 2 bases and 1 base, with 9 bases remaining between them. Germline V gene sequence: CDR1 SGHRS, CDR2 YFSETQ. CDR3 size: 14 residues.